A single sample is the source of the 21 T cell receptor beta chains below, sequenced in a study of blood T cells in healthy people across ages. With a J-beta primer mix and a sample-barcoded 5' primer, a second PCR ran about 7 to 12 cycles. TCRdb recomputed calls from the 5' RACE reads with MiXCR, one row per CDR3 protein. This sample has about 1.5 million distinct CDR3 sequences, with less than 45% found just once. Source material: blood. The receptors come from a woman aged 18-29 years in good health.

This clonotype has a handful of counts. This rearrangement joins TRBV5-1 to TRBJ2-3; D possibly corresponds to TRBD2 (5 bases). Germline V gives CDR1 SGHRS, CDR2 YFSETQ. The CDR3 is 14 residues long. The ends were cut back, 1 base at V and 7 bases at J, with 13 bases in the middle. The CDR3 DNA is TGCGCCAGCAGCTTGTCGAGGGATCAGAATACGCAGTATTTT. This gives the protein CASSLSRDQNTQYF.

Remarks on this clonotype: One junction end disagrees with the germline gene, perhaps due to a read error. The rearrangement links TRBV20-1 to TRBJ1-5; no definite D call. CDR1 and CDR2 from the germline V gene are DFQATT and SNEGSKA (reference sequence). CDR3 length: 13 amino acids. DNA of the CDR3: TGCAGTGCTAGACTCGGGAGCAATCGGCCCCAGCATTTT. This gives the protein CSARLGSNRPQHF.

This clonotype has a handful of counts. V is TRBV24-1 and J is TRBJ2-1, with D perhaps TRBD1 (5 bases). This CDR3 has 15 residues. Looked up from germline, CDR1 is KGHDR and CDR2 is SFDVKD. V lost 3 bases and J 1 base, leaving 9 bases between the germline ends. The CDR3: CATSDPRVSYNEQFF. CDR3 coding DNA: TGTGCCACCAGTGATCCCAGGGTTTCCTACAATGAGCAGTTCTTC.

CDR3 coding DNA: TGCAGTGCCGTGTCGGGACTCCTACCTTACGAGCAGTACTTC. It codes for CSAVSGLLPYEQYF. The V gene is TRBV20-1, the J gene TRBJ2-7; TRBD2 is a possible D gene (6 bases). The V end was cut by 6 bases, the J end by 4 bases, with 19 bases between. CDR3 length equals 14 residues. Germline CDR1 and CDR2: DFQATT and SNEGSKA (reference sequence).

The chain combines TRBV12-3 or TRBV12-4 with TRBJ2-7; a possible D gene is TRBD2 (6 bases). The J call may be faulty, since TRBJ2-4 better matches the DNA end. This CDR3 comprises 12 residues. CDR3 DNA sequence: TGTGCCAGCAGCTCCGGGGGAATCATTCAGTACTTC. The encoded protein is CASSSGGIIQYF.

This chain joins TRBV10-3 and TRBJ2-2, with D unclear. This CDR3 is 13 amino acids long. CDR1 ENHRY and CDR2 SYGVKD come from the germline V gene. Trimming took 1 base from V and 3 from J, leaving 3 bases between them. The CDR3 nucleotides are TGTGCCATCAGTGAGTTGGACACCGGGGAGCTGTTTTTT. The encoded protein is CAISELDTGELFF.

This clonotype was recorded at least ten times. The rearrangement uses TRBV7-2 and TRBJ2-3, with D maybe TRBD2 (6 bases). The CDR3 contains 14 residues. CDR1 is SGHTA and CDR2 is FQGNSA in the germline V gene. The ends were cut back, 5 bases at V and 8 bases at J, with 17 bases in the middle. The CDR3 loop reads CASSTSRASATQYF. CDR3 sequence (DNA): TGTGCCAGCAGCACATCCCGGGCTAGCGCTACGCAGTATTTT. The complete variable domain, with remaining parts taken from reference TRBV7-2 and TRBJ2-3, reads GAGVSQSPSNKVTEKGKDVELRCDPISGHTALYWYRQSLGQGLEFLIYFQGNSAPDKSGLPSDRFSAERTGGSVSTLTIQRTQQEDSAVYLCASSTSRASATQYFGPGTRLTVL.

This chain links TRBV5-1 with TRBJ2-7; no definite D call. Germline V gene sequence: CDR1 SGHRS, CDR2 YFSETQ. V was cut by 4 bases and J by 6 bases, with 11 bases left in between. CDR3 size: 12 residues. The chain's CDR3 is CASSGKECEQYF. The DNA of the CDR3 is TGCGCCAGCAGCGGCAAGGAATGCGAGCAGTACTTC.

This clonotype was observed a few times. The rearrangement uses TRBV11-1 and TRBJ1-1, with D tentatively TRBD1 (6 bases). V was pared by 5 bases and J by 5 bases, with 18 bases between. Per germline, CDR1 SGHAT and CDR2 FQDESV (reference sequence). The CDR3 extends over 15 amino acids. In nucleotides, the CDR3 is TGTGCCAGCAGCCCCCCGGTAGGGAGGGGGACTGAAGCTTTCTTT. It codes for CASSPPVGRGTEAFF.

About this clonotype: A much larger clone lies one base from this, so it may be a read error. The CDR3 here is CSATRDHMRTDTQYF. CDR3 nucleotide sequence: TGCAGTGCTACCAGGGACCATATGCGCACAGATACGCAGTATTTT. The chain uses TRBV20-1 and TRBJ2-3; D might be TRBD1 or TRBD2, each matching 5 bases. V gave up 4 bases and J gave up 1 base, with 15 bases separating them. CDR1 and CDR2 (germline): DFQATT, SNEGSKA (reference sequence). The CDR3 has 15 amino acids.

The chain employs TRBV18 and TRBJ2-6; D is undetermined. V dropped 3 bases and J dropped 1 base, with 13 bases sitting between them. From germline, CDR1 is KGHSH and CDR2 LQKENI. CDR3 length: 17 amino acids. The DNA for the CDR3 is TGTGCCAGCTCACCTATCAAAGAAAGTTCTGGGGCCAACGTCCTGACTTTC. Translation gives CASSPIKESSGANVLTF.

The J gene is TRBJ2-1, the V gene TRBV12-3 or TRBV12-4; the match to TRBD2 covers 9 bases. The V segment lost 6 bases and the J segment 6 bases; nucleotides outside the gene matches: 15. CDR3 size: 17 residues. CDR3 amino acids: CASSLRLAGGPVNEQFF. CDR3 bases: TGTGCCAGCAGCCTAAGACTCGCGGGGGGGCCGGTCAATGAGCAGTTCTTC.

The V call is TRBV4-3, the J call TRBJ1-6, with no clear D. CDR3 length: 16 amino acids. The V gene lost 0 bases and the J gene lost 7 bases, with 13 bases spanning the gap. Germline V gene data show CDR1 as LGHNA and CDR2 as YSLEER. The CDR3 DNA follows: TGCGCCAGCAGCCAAGATGAGAGAGGTGGGAATTCACCCCTCCACTTT. It yields the protein CASSQDERGGNSPLHF.

There are many counts of this clonotype. The rearrangement uses TRBV6-2 or TRBV6-3 and TRBJ2-7; D is perhaps TRBD1 (5 bases). Trimming removed 0 bases from V and 3 bases from J, with 6 bases in between. This CDR3 contains 13 residues. Germline loops: CDR1 MNHEY, CDR2 SVGEGT. The CDR3 DNA reads TGTGCCAGCAGTTACTCTCAGGGCTACGAGCAGTACTTC. Translated: CASSYSQGYEQYF.

This clonotype was detected only a few times. The rearrangement uses TRBV20-1 and TRBJ2-5; no reliable D call. The CDR3 sequence is 13 residues long. The V gene's germline CDR1 is DFQATT and CDR2 SNEGSKA (reference sequence). V lost 5 bases and J 2 bases, leaving 12 bases between the germline ends. Here the CDR3 DNA reads TGCAGTGCTTATTTGGGCCGGCAAGAGACCCAGTACTTC. Its translation is CSAYLGRQETQYF.

V gene TRBV29-1 combines with J gene TRBJ2-1; the D gene is possibly TRBD2 (5 bases). Judging by the DNA end, TRBJ2-7 fits better; the J call may be wrong. CDR1 is SQVTM and CDR2 is ANQGSEA in the germline V gene. The CDR3 is 14 amino acids. The CDR3 loop reads CSVLAGASYNEQYF. The CDR3 nucleotides are TGCAGCGTCCTAGCAGGCGCCTCCTACAATGAGCAGTACTTC.

On this clonotype: This could be a read error, since a much larger clone is one nucleotide away. This sequence joins TRBV14 and TRBJ2-2; no definite D call. The germline V gene encodes CDR1 SGHDN and CDR2 FVKESK. V dropped 3 bases and J dropped 1 base, with 3 bases sitting between them. The CDR3 runs 13 residues. As DNA, the CDR3 is TGTGCCAGCAGCCATGAGAACACCGGGGAGCTGTTTTTT. Residues: CASSHENTGELFF. The whole variable domain, remainder taken from reference TRBV14 and TRBJ2-2, is EAGVTQFPSHSVIEKGQTVTLRCDPISGHDNLYWYRRVMGKEIKFLLHFVKESKQDESGMPNNRFLAERTGGTYSTLKVQPAELEDSGVYFCASSHENTGELFFGEGSRLTVL.

V and J are TRBV29-1 and TRBJ2-7; D possibly corresponds to TRBD2 (5 bases). Trimming pared 5 bases from V and 6 bases from J, leaving 17 bases between. The CDR3 has 13 amino acids. Germline V gene sequence: CDR1 SQVTM, CDR2 ANQGSEA. CDR3 DNA sequence: TGCAGCGTTAAACGTTTGGAGGTCGGCGAGCAGTACTTC. It translates to CSVKRLEVGEQYF.

V gene TRBV12-3 or TRBV12-4 combines with J gene TRBJ2-7; the D gene is possibly TRBD2 (5 bases). The V gene lost 6 bases and the J gene lost 2 bases, with 17 bases spanning the gap. This CDR3 has 15 amino acids. CDR3 in amino acids: CASRWAGESAYEQYF. CDR3 in DNA: TGTGCCAGCAGGTGGGCTGGGGAGAGCGCCTACGAGCAGTACTTC.

V gene TRBV25-1 combines with J gene TRBJ2-5; possibly TRBD1 for D (6 bases). CDR1 is MGHDK and CDR2 is SYGVNS in the germline V gene. With 4 bases removed from V and 3 bases from J, the gap between germline ends came to 18 bases. CDR3 length equals 16 residues. DNA for the CDR3: TGTGCCAGCAGTGGAACGACGGACAGAGCAGAAGAGACCCAGTACTTC. It translates to CASSGTTDRAEETQYF. Full variable domain (outside the CDR3, taken from reference TRBV25-1 and TRBJ2-5): EADIYQTPRYLVIGTGKKITLECSQTMGHDKMYWYQQDPGMELHLIHYSYGVNSTEKGDLSSESTVSRIRTEHFPLTLESARPSHTSQYLCASSGTTDRAEETQYFGPGTRLLVL.

J is TRBJ2-7 and V is TRBV18; 10 nucleotides match TRBD2. The J segment lost 2 bases and the V segment lost 2 bases, leaving 3 bases of the junction unmatched. Germline V gives CDR1 KGHSH, CDR2 LQKENI. The CDR3 extends over 15 amino acids. The CDR3 loop reads CASSPVLAGPYEQYF. CDR3 in DNA: TGTGCCAGCTCACCAGTACTAGCGGGACCCTACGAGCAGTACTTC.